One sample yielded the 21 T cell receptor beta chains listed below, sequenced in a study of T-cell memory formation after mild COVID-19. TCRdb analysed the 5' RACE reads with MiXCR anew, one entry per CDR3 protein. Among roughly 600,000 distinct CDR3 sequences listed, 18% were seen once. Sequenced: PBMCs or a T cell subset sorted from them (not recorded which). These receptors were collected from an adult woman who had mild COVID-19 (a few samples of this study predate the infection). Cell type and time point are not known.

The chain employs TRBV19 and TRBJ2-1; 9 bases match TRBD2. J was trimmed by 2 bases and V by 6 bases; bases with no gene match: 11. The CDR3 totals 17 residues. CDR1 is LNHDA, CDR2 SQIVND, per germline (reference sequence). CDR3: CASSLHPSGITYNEQFF. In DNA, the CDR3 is TGTGCCAGTAGCTTACACCCTAGCGGGATCACCTACAATGAGCAGTTCTTC. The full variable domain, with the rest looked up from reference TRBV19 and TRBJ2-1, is DGGITQSPKYLFRKEGQNVTLSCEQNLNHDAMYWYRQDPGQGLRLIYYSQIVNDFQKGDIAEGYSVSREKKESFPLTVTSAQKNPTAFYLCASSLHPSGITYNEQFFGPGTRLTVL.

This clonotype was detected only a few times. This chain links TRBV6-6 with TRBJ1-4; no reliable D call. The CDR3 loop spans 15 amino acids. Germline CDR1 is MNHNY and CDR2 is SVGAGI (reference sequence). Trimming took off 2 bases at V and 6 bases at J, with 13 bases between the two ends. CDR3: CASSYGLSKYEKLFF. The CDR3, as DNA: TGTGCCAGCAGTTACGGCCTTAGCAAGTATGAAAAACTGTTTTTT.

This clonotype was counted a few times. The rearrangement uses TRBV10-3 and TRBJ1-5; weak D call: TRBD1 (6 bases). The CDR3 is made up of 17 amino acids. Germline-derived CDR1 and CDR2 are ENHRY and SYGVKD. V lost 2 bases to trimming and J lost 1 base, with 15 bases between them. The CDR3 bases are TGTGCCATCAGTGAGCGGGGGGCTGGGGGAAGCAATCAGCCCCAGCATTTT. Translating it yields CAISERGAGGSNQPQHF.

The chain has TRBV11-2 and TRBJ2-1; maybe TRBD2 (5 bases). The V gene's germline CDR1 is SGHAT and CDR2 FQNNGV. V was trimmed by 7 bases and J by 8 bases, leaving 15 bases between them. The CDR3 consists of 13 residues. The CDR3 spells CASNRPSIHEQFF. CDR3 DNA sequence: TGTGCCAGCAACCGTCCTAGCATCCATGAGCAGTTCTTC.

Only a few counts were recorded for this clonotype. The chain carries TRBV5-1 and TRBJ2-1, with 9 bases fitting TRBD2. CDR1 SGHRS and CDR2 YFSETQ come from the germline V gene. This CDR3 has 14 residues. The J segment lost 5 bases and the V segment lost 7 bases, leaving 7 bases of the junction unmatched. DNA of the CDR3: TGCGCCAGCCTAGCGGGGTGGGGCAACAATGAGCAGTTCTTC. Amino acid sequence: CASLAGWGNNEQFF.

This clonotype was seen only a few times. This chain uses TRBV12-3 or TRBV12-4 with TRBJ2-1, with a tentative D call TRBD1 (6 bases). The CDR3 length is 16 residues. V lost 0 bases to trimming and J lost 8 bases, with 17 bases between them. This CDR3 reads CASSLARWGLVDEQFF. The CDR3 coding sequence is TGTGCCAGCAGTTTAGCGCGTTGGGGGCTCGTCGATGAGCAGTTCTTC.

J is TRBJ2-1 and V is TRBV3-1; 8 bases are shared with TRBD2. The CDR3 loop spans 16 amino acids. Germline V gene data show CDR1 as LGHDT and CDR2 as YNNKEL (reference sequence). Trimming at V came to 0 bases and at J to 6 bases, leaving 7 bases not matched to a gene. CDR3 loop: CASSQDLSGRSNEQFF. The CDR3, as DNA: TGTGCCAGCAGCCAAGATTTGAGCGGGAGAAGCAATGAGCAGTTCTTC.

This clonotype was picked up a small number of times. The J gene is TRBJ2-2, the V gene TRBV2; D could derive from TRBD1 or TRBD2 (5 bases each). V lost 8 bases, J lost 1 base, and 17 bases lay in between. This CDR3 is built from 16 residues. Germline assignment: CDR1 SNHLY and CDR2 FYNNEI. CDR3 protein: CASGTRPGRNTGELFF. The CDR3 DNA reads TGTGCCAGCGGAACCCGGCCAGGGAGGAACACCGGGGAGCTGTTTTTT.

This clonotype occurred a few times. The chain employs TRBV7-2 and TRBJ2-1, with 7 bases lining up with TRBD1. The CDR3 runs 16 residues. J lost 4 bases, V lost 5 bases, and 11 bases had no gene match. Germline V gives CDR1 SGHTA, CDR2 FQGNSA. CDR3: CASSKTQGTLYNEQFF. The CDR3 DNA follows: TGTGCCAGCAGCAAAACACAGGGGACCTTGTACAATGAGCAGTTCTTC.

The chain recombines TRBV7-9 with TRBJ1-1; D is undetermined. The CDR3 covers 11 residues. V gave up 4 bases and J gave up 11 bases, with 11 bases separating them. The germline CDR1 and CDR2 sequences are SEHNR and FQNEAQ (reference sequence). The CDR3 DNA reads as TGTGCCAGCAGCTCCCTTACCGCGGCTTTCTTT. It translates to CASSSLTAAFF.

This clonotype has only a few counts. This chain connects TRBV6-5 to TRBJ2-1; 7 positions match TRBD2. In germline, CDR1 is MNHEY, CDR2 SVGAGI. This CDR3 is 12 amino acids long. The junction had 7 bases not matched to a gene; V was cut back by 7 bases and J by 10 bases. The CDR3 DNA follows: TGTGCCAGCACGGGGGAGGGCTGGGAGCAGTTCTTC. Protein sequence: CASTGEGWEQFF.

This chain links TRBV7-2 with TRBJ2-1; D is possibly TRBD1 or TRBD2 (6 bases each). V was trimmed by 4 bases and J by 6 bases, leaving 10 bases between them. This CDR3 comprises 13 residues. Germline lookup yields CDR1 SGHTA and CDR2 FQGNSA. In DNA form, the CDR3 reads TGTGCCAGCAGCTCGGGGGCGCGCAATGAGCAGTTCTTC. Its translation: CASSSGARNEQFF. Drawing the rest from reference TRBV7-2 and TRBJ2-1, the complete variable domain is GAGVSQSPSNKVTEKGKDVELRCDPISGHTALYWYRQSLGQGLEFLIYFQGNSAPDKSGLPSDRFSAERTGGSVSTLTIQRTQQEDSAVYLCASSSGARNEQFFGPGTRLTVL.

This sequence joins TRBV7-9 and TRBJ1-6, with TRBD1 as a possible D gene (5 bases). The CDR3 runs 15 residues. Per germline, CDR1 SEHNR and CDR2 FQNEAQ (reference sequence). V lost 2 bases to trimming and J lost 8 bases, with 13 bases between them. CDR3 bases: TGTGCCAGCAGCTTACGCTGGGACGGGGATTCACCCCTCCACTTT. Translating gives CASSLRWDGDSPLHF.

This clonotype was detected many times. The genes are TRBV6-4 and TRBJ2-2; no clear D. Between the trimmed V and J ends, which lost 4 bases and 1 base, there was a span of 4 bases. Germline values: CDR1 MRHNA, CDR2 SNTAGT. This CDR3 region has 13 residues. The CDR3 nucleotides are TGTGCCAGCAGTGCCATGAACACCGGGGAGCTGTTTTTT. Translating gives CASSAMNTGELFF.

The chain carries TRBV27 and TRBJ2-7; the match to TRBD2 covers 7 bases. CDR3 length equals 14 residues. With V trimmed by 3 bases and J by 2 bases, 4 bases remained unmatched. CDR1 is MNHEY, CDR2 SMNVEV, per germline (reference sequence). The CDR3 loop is CASSFSRGAYEQYF. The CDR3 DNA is TGTGCCAGCAGTTTTAGCCGGGGGGCCTACGAGCAGTACTTC.

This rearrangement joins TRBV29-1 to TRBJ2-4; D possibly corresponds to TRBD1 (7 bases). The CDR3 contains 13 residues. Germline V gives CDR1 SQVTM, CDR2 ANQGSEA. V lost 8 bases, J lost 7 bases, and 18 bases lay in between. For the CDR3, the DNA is TGCAGCATCCGACAGGGAGGAGGGAACATTCAGTACTTC. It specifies CSIRQGGGNIQYF.

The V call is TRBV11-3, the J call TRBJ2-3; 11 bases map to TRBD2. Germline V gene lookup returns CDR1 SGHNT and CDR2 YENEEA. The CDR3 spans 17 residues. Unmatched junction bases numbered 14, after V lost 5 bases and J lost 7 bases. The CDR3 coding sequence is TGTGCCAGCAGCCTGGGATTACTAGCGGGAGAGGGAAATACGCAGTATTTT. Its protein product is CASSLGLLAGEGNTQYF.

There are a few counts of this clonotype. CDR3 in amino acids: CASVLRFQETQYF. The CDR3 DNA follows: TGTGCCAGCGTGTTGAGGTTTCAAGAGACCCAGTACTTC. The V and J genes are TRBV7-2 and TRBJ2-5, with D unresolved. Trimming pared 8 bases from V and 2 bases from J, leaving 12 bases between. In germline, CDR1 is SGHTA, CDR2 FQGNSA. The CDR3 sequence is 13 residues long.

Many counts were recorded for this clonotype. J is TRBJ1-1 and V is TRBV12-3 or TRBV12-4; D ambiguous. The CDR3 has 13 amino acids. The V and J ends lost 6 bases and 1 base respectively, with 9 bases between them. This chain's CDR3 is CASRIGGNTEAFF. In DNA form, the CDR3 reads TGTGCCAGCAGGATCGGAGGGAACACTGAAGCTTTCTTT.

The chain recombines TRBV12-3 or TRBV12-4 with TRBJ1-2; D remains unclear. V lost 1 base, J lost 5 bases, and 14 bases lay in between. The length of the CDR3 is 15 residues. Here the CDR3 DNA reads TGTGCCAGCAGTTTAGTTCGGAGTTTAGGGTATGGCTACACCTTC. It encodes CASSLVRSLGYGYTF.

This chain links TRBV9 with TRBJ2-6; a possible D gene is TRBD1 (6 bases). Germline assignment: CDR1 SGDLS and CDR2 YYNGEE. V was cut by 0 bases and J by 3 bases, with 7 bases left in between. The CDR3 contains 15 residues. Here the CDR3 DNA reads TGTGCCAGCAGCGTAGGGGGGCGTGGGGCCAACGTCCTGACTTTC. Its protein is CASSVGGRGANVLTF.